Reported below is one T cell receptor (beta chain). This sample stems from a study of PD-L1 blockade in urothelial cancer. Looking at the study overall: Researchers found blood samples held a median of approximately 150,000 T cells.

As for time point: peripheral blood 6 weeks after treatment start. This CDR3 has 16 amino acids. V was cut by 5 bases and J by 2 bases, with 16 bases left in between. Germline assignment: CDR1 LNHDA and CDR2 SQIVND (reference sequence). Data came from immunoSEQ multiplex PCR; TCRdb stores just in-frame clones and leaves some out. This sample has 100,000 to 150,000 clones; around 86% occur once, and the top ten carry roughly 2.4%. The starting material was PBMCs, obtained around atezolizumab (anti-PD-L1) treatment. This receptor was taken from a man aged 45-65 years with urothelial cancer. The V gene is TRBV19, the J gene TRBJ2-1; TRBD2 might be the D (6 bases). CDR3 nucleotides: TGTGCCAGTAGTTCCCTTTACGGGGGAACCTACAATGAGCAGTTCTTC. As protein: CASSSLYGGTYNEQFF.